This T cell receptor (beta chain) is drawn from a study of Graves' ophthalmopathy and Graves' hyperthyroidism. V lost 7 bases to trimming and J lost 0 bases, with 9 bases between them. This CDR3 has 13 amino acids. Germline values: CDR1 MNHEY, CDR2 SVGAGI. At least ten counts were recorded for this clonotype. The authors amplified TCR beta CDR3 regions, and they did so from RNA transcripts for repertoire sequencing. Second-round multiplex PCR came after first-round RT-PCR with HTBI primers. TCRdb called the multiplex PCR reads again in MiXCR, with one record for every CDR3 protein. The sample holds 150,000 to 200,000 distinct CDR3 sequences, about two fifths seen once.

Sequencing was performed on peripheral blood. The receptor's source is a man aged 25 to 40 with Graves' ophthalmopathy. This chain links TRBV6-5 with TRBJ2-5; D is uncertain. The CDR3 region has the DNA TGTGCCAGCAAGGAGCCGTACCAAGAGACCCAGTACTTC. This gives the protein CASKEPYQETQYF.